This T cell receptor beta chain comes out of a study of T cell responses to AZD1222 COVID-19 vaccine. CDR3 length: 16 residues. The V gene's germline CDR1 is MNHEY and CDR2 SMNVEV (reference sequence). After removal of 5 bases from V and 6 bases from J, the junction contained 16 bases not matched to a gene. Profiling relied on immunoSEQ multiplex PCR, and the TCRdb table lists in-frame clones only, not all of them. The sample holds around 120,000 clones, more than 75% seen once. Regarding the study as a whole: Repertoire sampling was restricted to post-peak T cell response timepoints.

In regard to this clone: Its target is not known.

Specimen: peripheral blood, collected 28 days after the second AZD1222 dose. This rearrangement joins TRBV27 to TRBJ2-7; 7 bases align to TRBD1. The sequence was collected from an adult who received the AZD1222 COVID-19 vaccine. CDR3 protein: CASSPTPDRVGVEQYF. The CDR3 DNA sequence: TGTGCCAGCAGTCCTACCCCCGACAGGGTGGGGGTCGAGCAGTACTTC.